What follows are 14 T cell receptor beta chains derived from one specimen sequenced in a study of human T cells and chemical hapten exposure. TCRdb itself ran the RACE reads through MiXCR, one entry per CDR3 protein. The sample includes 71,000 or so distinct CDR3 sequences, around 9.5% of them seen just once. Documented time point: patch test 1, 2 weeks after DPC sensitization. The treatment was: therapeutic diphenylcyclopropenone sensitization with weekly scalp DPC. The sequences come from whole blood, collected in connection with sensitization to the hapten diphenylcyclopropenone (DPC). These receptor sequences come from a middle-aged woman with alopecia areata. Some clones in this sample may be carry-over from other donors' samples.

As to this clonotype: Its ends do not fully match the called genes, so a read error is possible. The chain couples TRBV23-1 to TRBJ1-1, with TRBD1 identical over 9 bases. TRBV23-1 is an ORF; its function is uncertain. The CDR3 runs to 18 residues. The CDR3 is CANSHYKDRGGRNTEAFF. Written as DNA, the CDR3 is TGCGCCAACAGTCACTACAAGGACAGGGGAGGGAGGAACACTGAAGCTTTCTTT.

The J gene is TRBJ2-1, the V gene TRBV7-2; the D gene could be TRBD1 or TRBD2 (5 bases each). Trimming took off 5 bases at V and 7 bases at J, with 21 bases between the two ends. CDR1 is SGHTA, CDR2 FQGNSA, per germline. The CDR3 runs 16 residues. CDR3 in DNA: TGTGCCAGCAGCCAGTTCAGAGGGGTTTTTTTAAATGAGCAGTTCTTC. This gives the protein CASSQFRGVFLNEQFF. Using reference TRBV7-2 and TRBJ2-1 for the parts outside the CDR3, the full variable domain is GAGVSQSPSNKVTEKGKDVELRCDPISGHTALYWYRQSLGQGLEFLIYFQGNSAPDKSGLPSDRFSAERTGGSVSTLTIQRTQQEDSAVYLCASSQFRGVFLNEQFFGPGTRLTVL.

This clonotype was seen ten or more times. The chain couples TRBV20-1 to TRBJ1-5, with D uncertain. CDR1 is DFQATT, CDR2 SNEGSKA, per germline (reference sequence). CDR3 length: 13 residues. Trimming pared 6 bases from V and 0 bases from J, leaving 9 bases between. The DNA for the CDR3 is TGCAGTGCAAGAACGGGTAGCAATCAGCCCCAGCATTTT. Its translation is CSARTGSNQPQHF.

This clonotype was seen ten or more times. V gene TRBV3-1 combines with J gene TRBJ2-4; D is unclear. The V gene's germline CDR1 is LGHDT and CDR2 YNNKEL (reference sequence). V lost 5 bases and J 1 base, leaving 12 bases between the germline ends. This CDR3 has 15 residues. The CDR3 DNA reads as TGTGCCAGCAGCTTTAGGACCACTGCCAAAAACATTCAGTACTTC. This translates into CASSFRTTAKNIQYF.

This clonotype was seen many times. The CDR3 sequence is CASSRGGGPDQPQHF. The CDR3 DNA is TGTGCCAGCAGCCGGGGTGGGGGGCCCGATCAGCCCCAGCATTTT. V and J are TRBV4-2 and TRBJ1-5, with D possibly TRBD1 on 6 matching bases. V was cut by 4 bases and J by 5 bases, with 15 bases left in between. The CDR3 has 15 amino acids. The germline V gene encodes CDR1 LGHNA and CDR2 YNFKEQ.

This clonotype has at least ten counts. The rearrangement joins TRBV20-1 to TRBJ2-7, with D perhaps matching TRBD1 or TRBD2 (5 bases each). The V gene lost 3 bases and the J gene lost 4 bases, with 10 bases spanning the gap. The length of the CDR3 is 12 residues. Per germline, CDR1 DFQATT and CDR2 SNEGSKA (reference sequence). The CDR3 loop is CSARGRIYEQYF. DNA of the CDR3: TGCAGTGCTAGGGGACGGATTTACGAGCAGTACTTC.

The chain has TRBV7-6 and TRBJ2-1; TRBD2 is a possible D gene (6 bases). V gave up 6 bases and J gave up 0 bases, with 15 bases separating them. From germline, CDR1 is SGHVS and CDR2 FNYEAQ. This CDR3 contains 16 residues. The CDR3 DNA reads as TGTGCCAGCAGTTCCAAGCTAGCGAGCTCCTACAATGAGCAGTTCTTC. It encodes CASSSKLASSYNEQFF.

This clonotype appeared many times. The V gene is TRBV20-1, the J gene TRBJ2-7; 7 positions agree with TRBD1. Germline V CDR1 and CDR2: DFQATT, SNEGSKA (reference sequence). There are 16 residues in the CDR3. V shed 4 bases, J shed 5 bases, and the junction held 17 bases outside the gene matches. This CDR3 is CSATPRGRGIGHEQYF. The CDR3 bases are TGCAGTGCTACCCCCAGGGGCAGGGGGATAGGGCACGAGCAGTACTTC.

This clonotype was observed a few times. This may stem from a read error, because a much larger clone lies one nucleotide away. The chain couples TRBV7-2 to TRBJ2-7; 8 nucleotides line up with TRBD1. The germline V gene has CDR1 SGHTA and CDR2 FQGNSA. This CDR3 contains 14 residues. Germline trimming cut 3 bases from V and 0 bases from J; bases unmatched to any gene: 1. CDR3 sequence (DNA): TGTGCCAGCAGCTTCGGACAGGGCTCCTACGAGCAGTACTTC. Residues: CASSFGQGSYEQYF.

Many counts were recorded for this clonotype. The genes are TRBV6-2 or TRBV6-3 and TRBJ1-5; 8 bases agree with TRBD1. J was trimmed by 7 bases and V by 3 bases; bases with no gene match: 5. CDR1 and CDR2 (germline): MNHEY, SVGEGT. The length of the CDR3 is 14 residues. CDR3 region: CASSYSQGVQPQHF. The DNA of the CDR3 is TGTGCCAGCAGTTATTCACAGGGGGTACAGCCCCAGCATTTT.

This clonotype was observed at least ten times. The V and J genes are TRBV7-9 and TRBJ2-3, with 9 bases that match TRBD1. Germline V CDR1 and CDR2: SEHNR, FQNEAQ (reference sequence). V trimming: 5 bases; J trimming: 5 bases; junction bases outside the gene matches: 14. The CDR3 totals 17 residues. The CDR3 reads CASSKNTGQGRGDTQYF. CDR3 in DNA: TGTGCCAGCAGCAAGAACACGGGACAGGGCCGGGGAGATACGCAGTATTTT.

V and J are TRBV30 and TRBJ2-3; no clear D gene. Germline V gives CDR1 GTSNPN, CDR2 SVGIG (reference sequence). The CDR3 spans 13 residues. V was cut by 0 bases and J by 4 bases, with 8 bases left in between. The chain's CDR3 is CAWSVRVADTQYF. The CDR3 coding sequence is TGTGCCTGGAGTGTAAGGGTCGCAGATACGCAGTATTTT. The full variable domain, with the rest looked up from reference TRBV30 and TRBJ2-3, is SQTIHQWPATLVQPVGSPLSLECTVEGTSNPNLYWYRQAAGRGLQLLFYSVGIGQISSEVPQNLSASRPQDRQFILSSKKLLLSDSGFYLCAWSVRVADTQYFGPGTRLTVL.

The chain uses TRBV6-5 and TRBJ1-3, with D possibly TRBD1 on 5 matching bases. CDR3 length equals 18 residues. V lost 6 bases, J lost 0 bases, and 21 bases lay in between. Germline V gene lookup returns CDR1 MNHEY and CDR2 SVGAGI. This chain's CDR3 is CASRRAGGVKPSGNTIYF. The CDR3 nucleotides read TGTGCCAGCAGGAGAGCCGGGGGAGTAAAGCCCTCTGGAAACACCATATATTTT.

This clonotype was found many times. The CDR3, as DNA: TGTGCCAGCAGCTTGTCGTCCCTTAGCGCCGGGGAGCTGTTTTTT. Its translation: CASSLSSLSAGELFF. The rearrangement links TRBV11-2 to TRBJ2-2; D possibly corresponds to TRBD2 (5 bases). The CDR3 loop spans 15 amino acids. Between the trimmed V and J ends, which lost 3 bases and 6 bases, there was a span of 14 bases. Germline CDR1 reads SGHAT; CDR2 reads FQNNGV.